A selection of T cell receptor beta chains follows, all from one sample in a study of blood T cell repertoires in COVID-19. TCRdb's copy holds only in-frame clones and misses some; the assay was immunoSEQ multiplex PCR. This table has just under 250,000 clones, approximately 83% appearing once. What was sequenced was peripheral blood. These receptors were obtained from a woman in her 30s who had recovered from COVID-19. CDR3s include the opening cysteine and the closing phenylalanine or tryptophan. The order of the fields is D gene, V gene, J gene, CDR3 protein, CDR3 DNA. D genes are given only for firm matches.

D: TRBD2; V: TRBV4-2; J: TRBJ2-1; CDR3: CASSPRLAGGATYNEQFF; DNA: TGTGCCAGCAGCCCAAGACTAGCGGGGGGGGCAACCTACAATGAGCAGTTCTTC
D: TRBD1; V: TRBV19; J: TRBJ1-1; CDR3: CARGQGAILNTEAFF; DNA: TGTGCCAGGGGACAGGGGGCGATTTTGAACACTGAAGCTTTCTTT
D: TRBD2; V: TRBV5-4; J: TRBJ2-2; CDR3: CASSSGLAGGYTGELFF; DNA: TGTGCCAGCAGCTCGGGACTAGCGGGAGGTTACACCGGGGAGCTGTTTTTT
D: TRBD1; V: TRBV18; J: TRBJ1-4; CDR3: CASSPRQGWGEKLFF; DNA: TGTGCCAGCTCACCACGACAGGGCTGGGGTGAAAAACTGTTTTTT
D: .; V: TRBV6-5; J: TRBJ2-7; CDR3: CASDGRGREQYF; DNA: TGTGCCAGCGATGGCAGGGGTCGCGAGCAGTACTTC
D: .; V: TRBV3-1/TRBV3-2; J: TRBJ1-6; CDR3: CASSHGDSRPNSPLHF; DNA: TGTGCCAGCAGCCATGGTGACAGCCGCCCCAATTCACCCCTCCACTTT
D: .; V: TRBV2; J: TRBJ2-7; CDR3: CASSEASYEQYF; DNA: TGTGCCAGCAGTGAAGCGAGCTACGAGCAGTACTTC
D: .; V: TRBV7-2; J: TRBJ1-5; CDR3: CASSPLPAEYSNQPQHF; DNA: TGTGCCAGCAGTCCCCTCCCGGCGGAGTATAGCAATCAGCCCCAGCATTTT
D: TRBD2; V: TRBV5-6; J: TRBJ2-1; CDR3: CASSWAPLAGGSYNEQFF; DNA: TGTGCCAGCAGCTGGGCACCCCTAGCGGGGGGCTCCTACAATGAGCAGTTCTTC
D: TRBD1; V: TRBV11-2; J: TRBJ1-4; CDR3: CASSRVWARGREKLFF; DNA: TGTGCCAGCAGCCGAGTTTGGGCCAGGGGGCGGGAAAAACTGTTTTTT
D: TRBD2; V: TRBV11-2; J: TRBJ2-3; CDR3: CASSRTLAGGTDTQYF; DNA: TGTGCCAGCAGCCGAACTCTAGCGGGGGGTACAGATACGCAGTATTTT
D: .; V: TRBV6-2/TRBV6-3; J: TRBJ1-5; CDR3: CASSADQPQHF; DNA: TGTGCCAGCAGTGCGGATCAGCCCCAGCATTTT
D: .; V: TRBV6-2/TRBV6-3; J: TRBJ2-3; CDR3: CASSYSSGNTDTQYF; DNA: TGTGCCAGCAGTTACTCTAGCGGCAACACAGATACGCAGTATTTT
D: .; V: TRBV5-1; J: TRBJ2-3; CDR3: CASSPGADAGLTDTQYF; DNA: TGCGCCAGCAGCCCGGGTGCGGATGCTGGCCTCACAGATACGCAGTATTTT
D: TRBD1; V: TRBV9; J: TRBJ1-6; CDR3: CASSVLGTGDSPLHF; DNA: TGTGCCAGCAGCGTATTGGGGACAGGGGATTCACCCCTCCACTTT
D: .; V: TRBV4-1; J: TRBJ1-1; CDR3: CASSQDSNSPNTEAFF; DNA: TGCGCCAGCAGCCAAGATTCTAACAGCCCGAACACTGAAGCTTTCTTT